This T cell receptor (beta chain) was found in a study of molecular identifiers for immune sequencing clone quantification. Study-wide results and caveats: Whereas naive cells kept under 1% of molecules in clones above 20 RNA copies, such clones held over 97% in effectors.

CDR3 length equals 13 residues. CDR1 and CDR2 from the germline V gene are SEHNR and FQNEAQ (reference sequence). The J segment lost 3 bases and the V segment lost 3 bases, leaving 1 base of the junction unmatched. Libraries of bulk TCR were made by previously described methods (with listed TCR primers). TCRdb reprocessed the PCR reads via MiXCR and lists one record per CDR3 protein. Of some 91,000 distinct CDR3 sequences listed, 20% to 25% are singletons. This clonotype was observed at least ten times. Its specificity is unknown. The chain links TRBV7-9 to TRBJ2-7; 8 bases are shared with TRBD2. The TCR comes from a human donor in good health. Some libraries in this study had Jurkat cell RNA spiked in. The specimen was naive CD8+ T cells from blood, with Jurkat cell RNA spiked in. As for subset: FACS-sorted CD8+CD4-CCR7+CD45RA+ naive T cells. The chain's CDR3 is CASSFSGSYEQYF. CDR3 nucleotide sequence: TGTGCCAGCAGCTTCAGCGGGAGCTACGAGCAGTACTTC.